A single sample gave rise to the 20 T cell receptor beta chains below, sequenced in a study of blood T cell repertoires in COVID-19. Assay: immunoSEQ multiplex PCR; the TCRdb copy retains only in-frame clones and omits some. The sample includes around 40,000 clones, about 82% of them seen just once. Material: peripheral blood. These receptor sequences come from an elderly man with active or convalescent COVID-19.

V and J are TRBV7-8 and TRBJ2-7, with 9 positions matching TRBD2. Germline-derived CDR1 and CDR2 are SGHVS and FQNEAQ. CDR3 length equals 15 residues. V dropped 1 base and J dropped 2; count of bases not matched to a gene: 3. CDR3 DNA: TGTGCCAGCAGCTTAGGGCTAGCGGGGACCTACGAGCAGTACTTC. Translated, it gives CASSLGLAGTYEQYF. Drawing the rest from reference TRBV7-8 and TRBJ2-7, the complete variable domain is GAGVSQSPRYKVAKRGQDVALRCDPISGHVSLFWYQQALGQGPEFLTYFQNEAQLDKSGLPSDRFFAERPEGSVSTLKIQRTQQEDSAVYLCASSLGLAGTYEQYFGPGTRLTVT.

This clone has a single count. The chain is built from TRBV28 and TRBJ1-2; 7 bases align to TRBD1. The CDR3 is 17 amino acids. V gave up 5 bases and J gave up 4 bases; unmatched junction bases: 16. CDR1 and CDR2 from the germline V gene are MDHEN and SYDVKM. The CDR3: CASSTAGQEGDGYGYTF. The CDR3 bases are TGTGCCAGCAGTACTGCCGGACAGGAAGGCGATGGCTATGGCTACACCTTC.

CDR3 coding DNA: TGTGCCAGCAGTTACTCGGACACGGCTAAGGGCGAGCAGTACTTC. Translation gives CASSYSDTAKGEQYF. This chain uses TRBV6-6 with TRBJ2-7, with a tentative D call TRBD1 (5 bases). V lost 0 bases, J lost 6 bases, and 15 bases lay in between. The length of the CDR3 is 15 residues. Germline V lookup: CDR1 MNHNY, CDR2 SVGAGI (reference sequence).

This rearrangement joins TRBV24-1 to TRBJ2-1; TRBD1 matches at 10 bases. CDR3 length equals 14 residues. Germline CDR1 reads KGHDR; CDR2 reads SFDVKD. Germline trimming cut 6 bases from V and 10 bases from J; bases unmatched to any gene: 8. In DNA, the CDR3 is TGTGCCACCAGTAGACAGGGGGCCGTGGCCGAGCAGTTCTTC. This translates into CATSRQGAVAEQFF.

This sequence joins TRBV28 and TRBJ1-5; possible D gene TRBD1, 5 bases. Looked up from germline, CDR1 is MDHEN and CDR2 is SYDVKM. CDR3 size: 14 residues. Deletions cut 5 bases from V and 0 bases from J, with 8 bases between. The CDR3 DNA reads TGTGCCAGCAGTAGGGGATATAGCAATCAGCCCCAGCATTTT. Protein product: CASSRGYSNQPQHF.

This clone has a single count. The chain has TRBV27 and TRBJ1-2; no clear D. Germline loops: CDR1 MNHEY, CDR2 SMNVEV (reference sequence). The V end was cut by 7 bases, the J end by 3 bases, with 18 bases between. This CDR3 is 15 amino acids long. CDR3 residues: CASKKGGLGYYGYTF. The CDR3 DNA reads TGTGCCAGCAAAAAGGGAGGTCTGGGGTACTATGGCTACACCTTC.

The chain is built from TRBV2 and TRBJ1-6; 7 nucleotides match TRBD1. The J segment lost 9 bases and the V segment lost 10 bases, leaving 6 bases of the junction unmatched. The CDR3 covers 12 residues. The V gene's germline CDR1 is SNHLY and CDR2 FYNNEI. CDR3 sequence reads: CATTGAGSPLHF. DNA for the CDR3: TGTGCCACCACAGGGGCAGGTTCACCCCTCCACTTT.

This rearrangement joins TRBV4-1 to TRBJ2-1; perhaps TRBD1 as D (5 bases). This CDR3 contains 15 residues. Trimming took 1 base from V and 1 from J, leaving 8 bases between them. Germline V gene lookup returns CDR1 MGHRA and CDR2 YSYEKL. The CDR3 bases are TGCGCCAGCAGCCAAGGGCCAGGGTCCTACAATGAGCAGTTCTTC. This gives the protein CASSQGPGSYNEQFF.

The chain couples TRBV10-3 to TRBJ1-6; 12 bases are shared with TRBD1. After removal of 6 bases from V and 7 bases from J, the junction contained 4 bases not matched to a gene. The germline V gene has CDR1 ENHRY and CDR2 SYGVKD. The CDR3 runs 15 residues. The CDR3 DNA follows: TGTGCCATCAGGAGGGGACAGGGGGCAAATTCACCCCTCCACTTT. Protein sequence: CAIRRGQGANSPLHF.

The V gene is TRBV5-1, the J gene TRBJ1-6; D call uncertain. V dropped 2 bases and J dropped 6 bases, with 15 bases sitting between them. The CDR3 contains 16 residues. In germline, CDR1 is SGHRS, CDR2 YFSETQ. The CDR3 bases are TGCGCCAGCAGCTTCGATCCCCAGGTTCCTAATTCACCCCTCCACTTT. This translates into CASSFDPQVPNSPLHF.

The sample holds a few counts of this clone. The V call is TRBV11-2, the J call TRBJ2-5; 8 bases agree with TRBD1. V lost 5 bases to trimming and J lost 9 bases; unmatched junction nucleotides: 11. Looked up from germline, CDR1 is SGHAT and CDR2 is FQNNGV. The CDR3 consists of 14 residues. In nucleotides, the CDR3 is TGTGCCAGCAGCCTCGGACAGGGAACGCAGTCCCAGTACTTC. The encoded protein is CASSLGQGTQSQYF.

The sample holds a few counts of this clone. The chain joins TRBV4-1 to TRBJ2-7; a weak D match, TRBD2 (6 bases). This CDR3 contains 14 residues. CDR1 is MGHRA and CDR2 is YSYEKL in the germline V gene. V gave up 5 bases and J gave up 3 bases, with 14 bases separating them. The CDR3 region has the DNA TGCGCCAGCAGCTCACAGGCGGACTACTACGAGCAGTACTTC. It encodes CASSSQADYYEQYF.

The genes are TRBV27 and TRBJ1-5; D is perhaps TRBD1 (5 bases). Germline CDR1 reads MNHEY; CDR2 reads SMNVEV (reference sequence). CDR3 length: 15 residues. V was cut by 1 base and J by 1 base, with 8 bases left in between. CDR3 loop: CASSLLGGSNQPQHF. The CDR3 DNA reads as TGTGCCAGCAGTTTATTGGGGGGGAGCAATCAGCCCCAGCATTTT.

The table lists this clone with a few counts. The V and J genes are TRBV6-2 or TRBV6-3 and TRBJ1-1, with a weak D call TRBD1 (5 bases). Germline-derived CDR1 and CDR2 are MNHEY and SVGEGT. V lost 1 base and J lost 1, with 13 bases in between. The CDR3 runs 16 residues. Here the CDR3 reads CASSYWRQIQNTEAFF. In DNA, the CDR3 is TGTGCCAGCAGTTACTGGAGACAGATTCAGAACACTGAAGCTTTCTTT.

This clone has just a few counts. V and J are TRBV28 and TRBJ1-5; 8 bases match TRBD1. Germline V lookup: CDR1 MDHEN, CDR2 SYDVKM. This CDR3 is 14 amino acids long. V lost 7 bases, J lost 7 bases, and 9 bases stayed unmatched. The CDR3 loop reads CASTLGQGSQPQHF. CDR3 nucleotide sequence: TGTGCCAGCACCCTAGGACAGGGAAGCCAGCCCCAGCATTTT. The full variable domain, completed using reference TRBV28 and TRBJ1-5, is DVKVTQSSRYLVKRTGEKVFLECVQDMDHENMFWYRQDPGLGLRLIYFSYDVKMKEKGDIPEGYSVSREKKERFSLILESASTNQTSMYLCASTLGQGSQPQHFGDGTRLSIL.

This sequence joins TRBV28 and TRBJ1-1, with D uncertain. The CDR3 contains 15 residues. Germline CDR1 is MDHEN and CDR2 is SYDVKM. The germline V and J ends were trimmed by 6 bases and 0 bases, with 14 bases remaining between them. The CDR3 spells CASRILAAMNTEAFF. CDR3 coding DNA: TGTGCCAGCAGAATACTGGCGGCCATGAACACTGAAGCTTTCTTT.

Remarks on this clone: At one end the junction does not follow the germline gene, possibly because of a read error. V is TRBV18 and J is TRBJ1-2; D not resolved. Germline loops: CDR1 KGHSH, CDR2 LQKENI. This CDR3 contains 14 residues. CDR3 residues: CASSRRDSNNGYTF. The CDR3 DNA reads TGTGCCAGCTCACGTCGGGATTCTAACAATGGCTACACCTTC.

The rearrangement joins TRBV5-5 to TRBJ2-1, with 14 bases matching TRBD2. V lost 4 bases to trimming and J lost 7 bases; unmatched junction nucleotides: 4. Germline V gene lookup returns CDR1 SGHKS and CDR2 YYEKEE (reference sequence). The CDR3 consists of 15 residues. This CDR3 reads CASSRWTSGGNEQFF. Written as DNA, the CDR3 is TGTGCCAGCAGCCGCTGGACTAGCGGGGGGAATGAGCAGTTCTTC.

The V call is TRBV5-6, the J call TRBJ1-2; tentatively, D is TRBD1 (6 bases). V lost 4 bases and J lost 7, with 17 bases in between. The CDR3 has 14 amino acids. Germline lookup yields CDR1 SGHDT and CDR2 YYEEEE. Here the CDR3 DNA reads TGTGCCAGCAGCCCACAGACAGGTCATGCTGGCTACACCTTC. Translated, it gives CASSPQTGHAGYTF.

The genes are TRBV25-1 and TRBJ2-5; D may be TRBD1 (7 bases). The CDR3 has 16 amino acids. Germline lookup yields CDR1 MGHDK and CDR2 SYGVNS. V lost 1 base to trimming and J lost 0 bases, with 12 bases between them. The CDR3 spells CASSEFGGTDQETQYF. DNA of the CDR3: TGTGCCAGCAGTGAATTTGGGGGGACAGACCAAGAGACCCAGTACTTC.